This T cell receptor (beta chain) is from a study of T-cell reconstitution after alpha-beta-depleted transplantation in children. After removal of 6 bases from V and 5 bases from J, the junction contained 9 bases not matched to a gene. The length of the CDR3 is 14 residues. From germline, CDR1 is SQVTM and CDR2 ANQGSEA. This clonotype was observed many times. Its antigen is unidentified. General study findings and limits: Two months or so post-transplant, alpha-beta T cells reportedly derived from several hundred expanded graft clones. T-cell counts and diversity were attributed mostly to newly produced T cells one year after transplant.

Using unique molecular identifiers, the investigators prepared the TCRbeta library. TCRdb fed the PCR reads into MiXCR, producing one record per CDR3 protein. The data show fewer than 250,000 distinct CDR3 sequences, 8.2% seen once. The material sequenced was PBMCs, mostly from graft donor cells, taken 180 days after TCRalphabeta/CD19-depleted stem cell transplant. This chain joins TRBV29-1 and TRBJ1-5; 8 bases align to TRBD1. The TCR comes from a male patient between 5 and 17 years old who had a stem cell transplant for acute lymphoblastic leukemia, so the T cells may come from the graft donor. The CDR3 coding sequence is TGCAGCGTCGTGACAGGGGATGGTCATCAGCCCCAGCATTTT. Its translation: CSVVTGDGHQPQHF.